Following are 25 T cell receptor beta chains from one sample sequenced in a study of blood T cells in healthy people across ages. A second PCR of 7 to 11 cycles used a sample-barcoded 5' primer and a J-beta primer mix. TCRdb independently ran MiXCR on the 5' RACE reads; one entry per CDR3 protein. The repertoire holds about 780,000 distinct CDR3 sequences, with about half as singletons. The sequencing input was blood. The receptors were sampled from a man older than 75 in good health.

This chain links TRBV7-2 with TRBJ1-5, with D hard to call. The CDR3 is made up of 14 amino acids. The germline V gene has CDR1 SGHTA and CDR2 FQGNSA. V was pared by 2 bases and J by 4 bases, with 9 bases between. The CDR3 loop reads CASSLTPSNQPQHF. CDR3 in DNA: TGTGCCAGCAGCTTAACTCCCTCAAATCAGCCCCAGCATTTT.

CDR3 bases: TGCAGCGTGGTCGGAGGGTTAGCGGGATCCTACGAGCAGTACTTC. Its translation is CSVVGGLAGSYEQYF. The rearrangement links TRBV29-1 to TRBJ2-7, with 8 bases lining up with TRBD2. This CDR3 contains 15 residues. Germline CDR1 is SQVTM and CDR2 is ANQGSEA. The J segment lost 1 base and the V segment lost 6 bases, leaving 11 bases of the junction unmatched.

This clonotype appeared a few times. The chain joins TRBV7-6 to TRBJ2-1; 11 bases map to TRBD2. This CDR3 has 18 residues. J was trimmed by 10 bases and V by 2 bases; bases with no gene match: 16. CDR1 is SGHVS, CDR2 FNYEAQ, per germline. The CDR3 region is CASSLRGETSGKNGEQFF. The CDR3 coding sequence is TGTGCCAGCAGCTTAAGGGGGGAGACTAGCGGGAAGAACGGGGAGCAGTTCTTC. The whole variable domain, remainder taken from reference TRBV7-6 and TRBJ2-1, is GAGVSQSPRYKVTKRGQDVALRCDPISGHVSLYWYRQALGQGPEFLTYFNYEAQQDKSGLPNDRFSAERPEGSISTLTIQRTEQRDSAMYRCASSLRGETSGKNGEQFFGPGTRLTVL.

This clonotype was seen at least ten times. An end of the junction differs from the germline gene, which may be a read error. For the CDR3, the DNA is TGCAGTGGTAGAGGTGACGCCGTCATCAATGAGCAGTTCTTC. It translates to CSGRGDAVINEQFF. This chain uses TRBV20-1 with TRBJ2-1, with D hard to call. CDR3 length: 14 amino acids. Germline CDR1 and CDR2: DFQATT and SNEGSKA (reference sequence).

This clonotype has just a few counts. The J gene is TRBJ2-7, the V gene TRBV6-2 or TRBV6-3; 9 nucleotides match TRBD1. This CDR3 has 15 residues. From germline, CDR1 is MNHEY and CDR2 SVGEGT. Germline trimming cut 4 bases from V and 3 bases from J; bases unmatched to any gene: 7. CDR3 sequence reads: CASSSHGTGHYEQYF. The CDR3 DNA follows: TGTGCCAGCAGTTCACACGGGACAGGGCACTACGAGCAGTACTTC.

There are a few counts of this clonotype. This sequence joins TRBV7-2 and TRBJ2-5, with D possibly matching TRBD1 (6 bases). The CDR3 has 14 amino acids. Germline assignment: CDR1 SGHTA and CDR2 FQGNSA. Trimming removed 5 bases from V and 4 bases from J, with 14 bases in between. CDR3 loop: CASSPSPGAETQYF. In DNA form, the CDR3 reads TGTGCCAGCAGCCCCAGCCCAGGGGCAGAGACCCAGTACTTC.

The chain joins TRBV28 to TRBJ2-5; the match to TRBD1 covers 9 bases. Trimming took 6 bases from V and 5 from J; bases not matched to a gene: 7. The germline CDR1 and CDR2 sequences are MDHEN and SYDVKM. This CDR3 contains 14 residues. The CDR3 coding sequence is TGTGCCAGCAGCCAGACAGGGGGAGGCGAGACCCAGTACTTC. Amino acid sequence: CASSQTGGGETQYF.

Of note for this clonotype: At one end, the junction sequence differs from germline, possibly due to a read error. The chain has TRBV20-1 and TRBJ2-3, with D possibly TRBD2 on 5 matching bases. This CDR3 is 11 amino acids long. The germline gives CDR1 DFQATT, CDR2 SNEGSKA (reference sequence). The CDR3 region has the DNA TGCAGTGCCCCGCGGGCAGATACGCGGTATTTT. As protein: CSAPRADTRYF.

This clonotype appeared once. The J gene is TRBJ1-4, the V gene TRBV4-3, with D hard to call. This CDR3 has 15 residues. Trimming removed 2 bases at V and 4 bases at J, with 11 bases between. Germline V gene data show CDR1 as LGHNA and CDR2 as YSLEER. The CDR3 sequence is CASSQSADLNEKLFF. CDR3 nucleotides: TGCGCCAGCAGCCAATCGGCGGACCTTAATGAAAAACTGTTTTTT.

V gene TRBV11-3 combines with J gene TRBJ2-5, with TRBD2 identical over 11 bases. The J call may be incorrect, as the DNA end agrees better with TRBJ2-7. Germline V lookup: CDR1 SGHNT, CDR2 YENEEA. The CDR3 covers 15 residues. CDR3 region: CASSLTSGSSAEQYF. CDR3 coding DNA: TGTGCCAGCAGCTTAACTAGCGGGAGTAGCGCCGAGCAGTACTTC.

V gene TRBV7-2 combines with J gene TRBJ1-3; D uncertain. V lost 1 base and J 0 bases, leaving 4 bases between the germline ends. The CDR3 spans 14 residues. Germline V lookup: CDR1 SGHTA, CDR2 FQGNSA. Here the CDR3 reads CASSLESSGNTIYF. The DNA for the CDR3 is TGTGCCAGCAGCTTAGAGAGCTCTGGAAACACCATATATTTT.

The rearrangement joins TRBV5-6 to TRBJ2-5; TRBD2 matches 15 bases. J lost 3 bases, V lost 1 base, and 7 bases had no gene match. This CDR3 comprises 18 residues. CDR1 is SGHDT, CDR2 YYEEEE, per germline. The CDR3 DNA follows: TGTGCCAGCAGCTTGTGGACTAGCGGGGGGGCCATCGAAGAGACCCAGTACTTC. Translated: CASSLWTSGGAIEETQYF.

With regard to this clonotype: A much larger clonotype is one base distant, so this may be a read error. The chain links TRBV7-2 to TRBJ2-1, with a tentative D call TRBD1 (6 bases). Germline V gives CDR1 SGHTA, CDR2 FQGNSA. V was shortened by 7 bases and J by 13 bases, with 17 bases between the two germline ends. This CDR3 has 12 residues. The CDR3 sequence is CASNRDTETQFF. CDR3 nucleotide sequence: TGTGCCAGCAACCGGGACACAGAGACCCAGTTCTTC.

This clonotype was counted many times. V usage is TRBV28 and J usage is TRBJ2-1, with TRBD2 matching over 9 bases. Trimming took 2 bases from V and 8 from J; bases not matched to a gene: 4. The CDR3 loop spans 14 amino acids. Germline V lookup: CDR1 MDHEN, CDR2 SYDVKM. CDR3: CASSLAGGSHEQFF. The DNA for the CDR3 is TGTGCCAGCAGTTTAGCGGGAGGGTCACATGAGCAGTTCTTC.

The CDR3 reads CASSLRTSGTHNEQYF. DNA for the CDR3: TGTGCCAGCAGCCTACGGACTAGCGGGACTCACAATGAGCAGTACTTC. V is TRBV3-1 and J is TRBJ2-5; TRBD2 agrees at 12 bases. CDR3 length: 16 residues. The junction had 14 bases not matched to a gene; V was cut back by 4 bases and J by 11 bases. Germline CDR1 and CDR2: LGHDT and YNNKEL (reference sequence).

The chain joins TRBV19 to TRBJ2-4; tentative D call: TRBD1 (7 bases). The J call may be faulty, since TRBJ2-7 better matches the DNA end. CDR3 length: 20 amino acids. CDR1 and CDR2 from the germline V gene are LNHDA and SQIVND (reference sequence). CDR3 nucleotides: TGTGCCAGTAGTCCCGAGGGACAGAAAGGACAGGCGGGAACCGGTAACGAGCAGTACTTC. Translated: CASSPEGQKGQAGTGNEQYF.

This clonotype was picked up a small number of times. The CDR3 spells CASSPSGWREGRNEQYF. CDR3 nucleotides: TGTGCCAGCAGTCCATCCGGGTGGCGGGAGGGGAGGAACGAGCAGTACTTC. The V gene is TRBV6-1, the J gene TRBJ2-7, with 9 nucleotides matching TRBD2. The CDR3 has 17 amino acids. V trimming: 5 bases; J trimming: 5 bases; junction bases outside the gene matches: 16. CDR1 MNHNS and CDR2 SASEGT come from the germline V gene.

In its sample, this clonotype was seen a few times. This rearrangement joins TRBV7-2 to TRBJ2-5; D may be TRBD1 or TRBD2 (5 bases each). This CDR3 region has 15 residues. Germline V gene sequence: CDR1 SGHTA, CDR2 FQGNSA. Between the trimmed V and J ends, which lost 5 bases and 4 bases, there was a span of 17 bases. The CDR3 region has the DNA TGTGCCAGCAGCCGGGGTGACAGAGGGTTAGAGACCCAGTACTTC. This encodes CASSRGDRGLETQYF.

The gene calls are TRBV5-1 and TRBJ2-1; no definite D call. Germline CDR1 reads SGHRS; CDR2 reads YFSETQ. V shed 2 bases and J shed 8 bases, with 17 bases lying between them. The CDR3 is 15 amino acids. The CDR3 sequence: CASSLASLGIYEQFF. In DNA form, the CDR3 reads TGCGCCAGCAGCTTAGCCTCCCTGGGGATATATGAGCAGTTCTTC.

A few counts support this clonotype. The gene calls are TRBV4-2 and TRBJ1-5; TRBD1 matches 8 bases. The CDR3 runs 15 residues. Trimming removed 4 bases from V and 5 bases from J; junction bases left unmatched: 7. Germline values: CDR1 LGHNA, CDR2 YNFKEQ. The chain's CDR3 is CASSPTPTGDQPQHF. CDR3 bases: TGTGCCAGCAGCCCAACGCCGACAGGGGATCAGCCCCAGCATTTT.

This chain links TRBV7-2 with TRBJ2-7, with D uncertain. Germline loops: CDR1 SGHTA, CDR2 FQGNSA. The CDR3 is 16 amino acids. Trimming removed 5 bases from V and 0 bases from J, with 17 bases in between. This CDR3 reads CASSRLQRQSSYEQYF. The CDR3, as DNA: TGTGCCAGCAGCCGACTCCAGAGGCAGAGCTCCTACGAGCAGTACTTC. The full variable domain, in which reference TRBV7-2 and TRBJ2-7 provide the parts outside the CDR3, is GAGVSQSPSNKVTEKGKDVELRCDPISGHTALYWYRQSLGQGLEFLIYFQGNSAPDKSGLPSDRFSAERTGGSVSTLTIQRTQQEDSAVYLCASSRLQRQSSYEQYFGPGTRLTVT.

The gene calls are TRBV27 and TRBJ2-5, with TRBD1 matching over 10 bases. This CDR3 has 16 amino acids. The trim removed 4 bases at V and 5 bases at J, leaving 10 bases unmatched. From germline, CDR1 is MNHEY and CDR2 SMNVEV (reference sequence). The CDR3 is CASSSRQGASGETQYF. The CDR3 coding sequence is TGTGCCAGCAGTTCCCGACAGGGGGCGTCGGGGGAGACCCAGTACTTC.

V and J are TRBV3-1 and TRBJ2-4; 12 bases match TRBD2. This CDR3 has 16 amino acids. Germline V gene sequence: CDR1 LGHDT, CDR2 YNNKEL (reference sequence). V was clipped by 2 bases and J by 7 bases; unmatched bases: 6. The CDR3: CASSQRASGRVNIQYF. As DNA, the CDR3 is TGTGCCAGCAGCCAAAGGGCTAGCGGGAGGGTGAACATTCAGTACTTC. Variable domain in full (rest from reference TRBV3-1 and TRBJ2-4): DTAVSQTPKYLVTQMGNDKSIKCEQNLGHDTMYWYKQDSKKFLKIMFSYNNKELIINETVPNRFSPKSPDKAHLNLHINSLELGDSAVYFCASSQRASGRVNIQYFGAGTRLSVL.

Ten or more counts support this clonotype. CDR3 in amino acids: CASSPGTQEGLDEQFF. CDR3 DNA sequence: TGTGCCAGCAGCCCCGGGACCCAAGAAGGGCTGGATGAGCAGTTCTTC. This chain connects TRBV12-3 or TRBV12-4 to TRBJ2-1; D is possibly TRBD1 or TRBD2 (5 bases each). CDR3 length: 16 amino acids. V was trimmed by 6 bases and J by 8 bases, leaving 23 bases between them.

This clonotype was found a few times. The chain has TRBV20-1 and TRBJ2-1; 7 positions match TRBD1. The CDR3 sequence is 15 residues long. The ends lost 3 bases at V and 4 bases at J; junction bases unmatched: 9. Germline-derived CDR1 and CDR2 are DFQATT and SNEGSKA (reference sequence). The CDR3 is CSASPGTETYNEQFF. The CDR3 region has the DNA TGCAGTGCTAGCCCCGGGACAGAGACATACAATGAGCAGTTCTTC.